The 32 T cell receptor beta chains given below trace back to one sample, sequenced in a study of CD8+CD57+ T cells in acquired aplastic anemia. CDR3 and TCR beta VDJ profiling relied on a genomic DNA template. TCRdb itself ran the reads through MiXCR, one entry per CDR3 protein. The table lists under 200,000 distinct CDR3 sequences, 48% of them singletons. Before being chosen for sequencing, patients had shown CD8+CD57+ cell expansion by flow cytometry. The specimen sequenced was sorted CD4+, CD8+, or CD8+CD57+ T cells (not recorded which) from PBMCs. The receptors shown here come from a human donor with aplastic anemia.

The CDR3 nucleotides are TGTGCCAGCAGCCCACGGACTAGCGGGAGCTACGAGCAGTACTTC. Its translation: CASSPRTSGSYEQYF. The chain combines TRBV11-2 with TRBJ2-7; 13 bases fit TRBD2. Germline V gene sequence: CDR1 SGHAT, CDR2 FQNNGV. The J segment lost 3 bases and the V segment lost 5 bases, leaving 4 bases of the junction unmatched. The CDR3 contains 15 residues.

Turning to this clonotype: A clone one base away is much larger, so this may be a read error. This chain links TRBV12-3 or TRBV12-4 with TRBJ2-6; no reliable D call. The CDR3 covers 15 residues. V gave up 4 bases and J gave up 2 bases, with 9 bases separating them. CDR3 sequence: CASSSRRPGANVLTF. In DNA, the CDR3 is TGTGCCAGCAGTTCTAGAAGGCCTGGGGCCAACGTCCTGACTTTC.

The chain couples TRBV6-5 to TRBJ2-3; D is unresolved. With 2 bases removed from V and 2 bases from J, the gap between germline ends came to 8 bases. The CDR3 runs 14 residues. Germline CDR1 MNHEY, CDR2 SVGAGI. This CDR3 reads CASSYVQFTDTQYF. In DNA form, the CDR3 reads TGTGCCAGCAGTTACGTTCAGTTCACAGATACGCAGTATTTT.

The chain uses TRBV15 and TRBJ1-5; 7 bases agree with TRBD1. V shed 3 bases and J 1 base; nucleotides not matched to a gene: 3. The CDR3 contains 15 residues. Germline V CDR1 and CDR2: LNHNV, YYDKDF (reference sequence). CDR3 residues: CATSSAGGSNQPQHF. DNA of the CDR3: TGTGCCACCAGCAGCGCAGGGGGGAGCAATCAGCCCCAGCATTTT. Together with reference TRBV15 and TRBJ1-5, the CDR3 gives the full variable domain: DAMVIQNPRYQVTQFGKPVTLSCSQTLNHNVMYWYQQKSSQAPKLLFHYYDKDFNNEADTPDNFQSRRPNTSFCFLDIRSPGLGDTAMYLCATSSAGGSNQPQHFGDGTRLSIL.

This clonotype was recorded once. This chain uses TRBV7-8 with TRBJ2-7, with TRBD1 matching 8 bases. This CDR3 is built from 15 residues. Unmatched junction bases numbered 4, after V lost 3 bases and J lost 0 bases. Germline lookup yields CDR1 SGHVS and CDR2 FQNEAQ. CDR3 coding DNA: TGTGCCAGCAGCTTGGGGGACAGGAGCTCCTACGAGCAGTACTTC. The encoded protein is CASSLGDRSSYEQYF.

This clonotype was recorded only once. V usage is TRBV10-2 and J usage is TRBJ2-1; 15 bases fit TRBD2. J gave up 8 bases and V 5 bases, and 4 bases lay outside the gene matches. CDR1 and CDR2 from the germline V gene are WSHSY and SAAADI. The CDR3 is 15 amino acids. The CDR3 bases are TGCGCCAGCAGTTCGGGACTAGCGGGAGGACATGAGCAGTTCTTC. It is translated as CASSSGLAGGHEQFF.

In its sample, this clonotype was seen many times. The rearrangement joins TRBV9 to TRBJ2-5; 8 positions agree with TRBD2. The CDR3 sequence is 16 residues long. After removal of 3 bases from V and 1 base from J, the junction contained 8 bases not matched to a gene. In germline, CDR1 is SGDLS, CDR2 YYNGEE. This chain's CDR3 is CASSEGVAGSQETQYF. In DNA form, the CDR3 reads TGTGCCAGCAGCGAGGGGGTAGCGGGGTCCCAAGAGACCCAGTACTTC.

The sample holds a few counts of this clonotype. The chain uses TRBV15 and TRBJ1-2; D perhaps matches TRBD1 (5 bases). The CDR3 contains 13 residues. The V end lost 1 base, the J end lost 8 bases, and 11 bases lay between the germline ends. The germline CDR1 and CDR2 sequences are LNHNV and YYDKDF (reference sequence). The CDR3 DNA follows: TGTGCCACCAGCAGAGGAGCGGGGCGAGGCTACACCTTC. It encodes CATSRGAGRGYTF.

The V and J genes are TRBV20-1 and TRBJ1-2; no definite D call. Germline lookup yields CDR1 DFQATT and CDR2 SNEGSKA (reference sequence). There are 11 residues in the CDR3. Trimming left V 6 bases short and J 2 bases short, with 7 bases between. In nucleotides, the CDR3 is TGCAGTGCCGACGGGAACTATGGCTACACCTTC. It yields the protein CSADGNYGYTF.

CDR3 DNA sequence: TGTGCCAGCAGTGAAAGGCGGGCAGAAGCTTTCTTT. It translates to CASSERRAEAFF. This chain links TRBV2 with TRBJ1-1; D is uncertain. V lost 2 bases and J 8 bases, leaving 9 bases between the germline ends. This CDR3 comprises 12 residues. CDR1 is SNHLY and CDR2 is FYNNEI in the germline V gene.

This clonotype was seen a single time. The chain links TRBV24-1 to TRBJ1-1; possible D gene TRBD1, 5 bases. The germline gives CDR1 KGHDR, CDR2 SFDVKD. CDR3 length: 12 residues. Trimming stripped 5 bases from V and 11 bases from J, with 14 bases between. The CDR3 DNA is TGTGCCACCAGTGGACCACGGGGGGGTGCTTTCTTT. Protein sequence: CATSGPRGGAFF.

This clonotype appeared many times. The chain links TRBV5-4 to TRBJ2-7, with D possibly TRBD2 on 5 matching bases. Trimming removed 4 bases at V and 3 bases at J, with 14 bases between. The germline gives CDR1 SGHNT, CDR2 YYREEE (reference sequence). The CDR3 consists of 14 residues. In DNA, the CDR3 is TGTGCCAGCAGCGCCTCGGGAACCCGCTACGAGCAGTACTTC. Amino acid sequence: CASSASGTRYEQYF.

This clonotype came up many times. The rearrangement joins TRBV5-1 to TRBJ1-1; 9 bases match TRBD1. CDR1 and CDR2 (germline): SGHRS, YFSETQ. This CDR3 region has 14 residues. Trimming took 4 bases from V and 5 from J; bases not matched to a gene: 6. This CDR3 is CASSPQGARTEAFF. The CDR3, as DNA: TGCGCCAGCAGCCCACAGGGGGCGCGGACTGAAGCTTTCTTT.

This rearrangement joins TRBV10-3 to TRBJ2-3; TRBD2 agrees at 9 bases. Germline V lookup: CDR1 ENHRY, CDR2 SYGVKD. CDR3 length: 18 residues. The V gene end was trimmed by 0 bases and the J gene end by 0 bases; junction bases not matched to a gene: 7. The CDR3 DNA reads TGTGCCATCAGTGAGTCTCCTATTGCGGGAGGGAGCACAGATACGCAGTATTTT. It encodes CAISESPIAGGSTDTQYF.

This clonotype has a count of ten or more. V usage is TRBV25-1 and J usage is TRBJ2-3; D is unresolved. The V and J ends lost 3 bases and 4 bases respectively, with 17 bases between them. This CDR3 is built from 16 residues. Germline CDR1 is MGHDK and CDR2 is SYGVNS. DNA of the CDR3: TGTGCCAGCAGTGACGCTAGTTTGGGGTCTGCAGATACGCAGTATTTT. It codes for CASSDASLGSADTQYF.

The genes are TRBV7-3 and TRBJ2-3; no clear D gene. The CDR3 has 13 amino acids. The germline V and J ends were trimmed by 5 bases and 6 bases, with 12 bases remaining between them. The germline V gene encodes CDR1 SGHTA and CDR2 FQGTGA. This chain's CDR3 is CASSPSGRDTQYF. DNA for the CDR3: TGTGCCAGCAGCCCATCAGGCAGGGATACGCAGTATTTT.

V usage is TRBV15 and J usage is TRBJ1-2; 7 positions match TRBD1. J gave up 2 bases and V 0 bases, and 12 bases lay outside the gene matches. Germline CDR1 LNHNV, CDR2 YYDKDF (reference sequence). The CDR3 is 18 amino acids. CDR3 residues: CATSRDWAGGSRNYGYTF. CDR3 bases: TGTGCCACCAGCAGAGATTGGGCAGGGGGATCCCGGAACTATGGCTACACCTTC.

Concerning this clonotype itself: At one boundary the junction diverges from the germline segment, which might be a read error. V gene TRBV7-9 combines with J gene TRBJ2-3, with D hard to call. The CDR3 loop spans 11 amino acids. CDR1 and CDR2 (germline): SEHNR, FQNEAQ (reference sequence). The CDR3 nucleotides read TGTGCCTGCAGTTTCACAGATACGCAGTATTTT. This translates into CACSFTDTQYF. Variable domain in full (rest from reference TRBV7-9 and TRBJ2-3): DTGVSQNPRHKITKRGQNVTFRCDPISEHNRLYWYRQTLGQGPEFLTYFQNEAQLEKSRLLSDRFSAERPKGSFSTLEIQRTEQGDSAMYLCACSFTDTQYFGPGTRLTVL.

Of note for this clonotype: The conserved closing phenylalanine or tryptophan is absent in this CDR3, likely reflecting a read error. The J gene is TRBJ1-6, the V gene TRBV2, with 7 bases lining up with TRBD1. The germline gives CDR1 SNHLY, CDR2 FYNNEI. CDR3 size: 14 residues. V was pared by 6 bases and J by 7 bases, with 6 bases of the junction left unmatched. CDR3 in DNA: TGTGCCAGCAGCGGAACAGGGGACAATTCACCCCTCCACCTT. This codes for CASSGTGDNSPLHL.

The chain joins TRBV28 to TRBJ1-5; D not certain. Germline V gene data show CDR1 as MDHEN and CDR2 as SYDVKM. The CDR3 contains 15 residues. Trimming removed 3 bases at V and 7 bases at J, with 16 bases between. The CDR3 loop reads CASSFDVGSRQPQHF. In DNA form, the CDR3 reads TGTGCCAGCAGTTTCGATGTGGGGTCTCGGCAGCCCCAGCATTTT.

This chain connects TRBV7-9 to TRBJ2-7, with D tentatively TRBD2 (6 bases). This CDR3 comprises 13 residues. Germline V gene sequence: CDR1 SEHNR, CDR2 FQNEAQ (reference sequence). V lost 5 bases to trimming and J lost 3 bases, with 11 bases between them. CDR3 nucleotide sequence: TGTGCCAGCAGCGTGGGACTGAACTACGAGCAGTACTTC. Its translation is CASSVGLNYEQYF.

In its sample, this clonotype was seen a few times. The chain is built from TRBV20-1 and TRBJ2-5; 9 nucleotides match TRBD2. Germline assignment: CDR1 DFQATT and CDR2 SNEGSKA (reference sequence). V was clipped by 2 bases and J by 3 bases; unmatched bases: 1. This CDR3 region has 13 residues. The CDR3 reads CSARLAGKETQYF. CDR3 nucleotide sequence: TGCAGTGCTAGACTAGCGGGAAAAGAGACCCAGTACTTC.

The chain joins TRBV7-8 to TRBJ2-7; no clear D. This CDR3 contains 15 residues. With 2 bases removed from V and 2 bases from J, the gap between germline ends came to 13 bases. Germline V gene data show CDR1 as SGHVS and CDR2 as FQNEAQ. The CDR3 region has the DNA TGTGCCAGCAGCTTAAATCCGGGTCCCACCTACGAGCAGTACTTC. This encodes CASSLNPGPTYEQYF.

This clonotype was recorded at least ten times. The chain combines TRBV15 with TRBJ2-7; tentative D call: TRBD1 (6 bases). The CDR3 totals 13 residues. Germline CDR1 and CDR2: LNHNV and YYDKDF (reference sequence). V was cut by 3 bases and J by 0 bases, with 6 bases left in between. In DNA, the CDR3 is TGTGCCACCAGCAGGGACAGCTCCTACGAGCAGTACTTC. This translates into CATSRDSSYEQYF.

The chain uses TRBV19 and TRBJ1-2, with 7 bases lining up with TRBD1. Per the germline V gene, CDR1 is LNHDA and CDR2 is SQIVND (reference sequence). CDR3 length: 15 residues. Trimming took 1 base from V and 3 from J; bases not matched to a gene: 5. In DNA, the CDR3 is TGTGCCAGTAGTATAGCGACAGGGACGGACTATGGCTACACCTTC. It translates to CASSIATGTDYGYTF.

Note on this clonotype: Since a much larger clone is just one base distant, this may be a read error. J is TRBJ2-3 and V is TRBV11-2, with D tentatively TRBD1 (6 bases). V was cut by 4 bases and J by 3 bases, with 14 bases left in between. The CDR3 loop spans 15 amino acids. Germline-derived CDR1 and CDR2 are SGHAT and FQNNGV. The CDR3 loop is CASSSRQEATDTQYF. CDR3 DNA sequence: TGTGCCAGCAGCTCAAGACAGGAGGCAACAGATACGCAGTATTTT.

This clonotype was detected a few times. The gene calls are TRBV2 and TRBJ1-1; maybe TRBD1 (5 bases). The CDR3 covers 15 residues. The germline V and J ends were trimmed by 3 bases and 6 bases, with 17 bases remaining between them. CDR1 and CDR2 (germline): SNHLY, FYNNEI. The CDR3 sequence is CASSEGTLGTAEAFF. The DNA for the CDR3 is TGTGCCAGCAGTGAGGGGACTTTGGGGACCGCTGAAGCTTTCTTT.

On this clonotype itself: A read error may account for a junction end that differs from germline. This sequence joins TRBV7-3 and TRBJ2-5, with D perhaps matching TRBD1 or TRBD2 (5 bases each). This CDR3 region has 15 residues. Germline assignment: CDR1 SGHTA and CDR2 FQGTGA. The CDR3 region is CASSPRPGRGETQDF. The CDR3 region has the DNA TGTGCCAGCAGCCCCCGCCCGGGACGGGGAGAGACCCAGGACTTC.

This clonotype was detected ten times or more. V usage is TRBV12-5 and J usage is TRBJ2-7; D could derive from TRBD1 or TRBD2 (5 bases each). CDR1 is LGHNT and CDR2 is FRNRAP in the germline V gene. The CDR3 loop spans 13 amino acids. Between the trimmed V and J ends, which lost 3 bases and 7 bases, there was a span of 13 bases. CDR3 loop: CASGLGTLGEQYF. CDR3 bases: TGTGCTAGTGGTTTAGGGACCTTAGGGGAGCAGTACTTC.

This clonotype was observed at least ten times. The rearrangement links TRBV24-1 to TRBJ1-2; TRBD1 aligns across 8 bases. The V segment lost 3 bases and the J segment 6 bases; nucleotides outside the gene matches: 8. Looked up from germline, CDR1 is KGHDR and CDR2 is SFDVKD. The CDR3 spans 15 residues. CDR3 sequence reads: CATSDPTGGGNGYTF. CDR3 in DNA: TGTGCCACCAGTGATCCTACAGGGGGTGGGAATGGCTACACCTTC.

This clonotype was seen a few times. The J gene is TRBJ1-4, the V gene TRBV29-1; the D is unclear. Germline V gene lookup returns CDR1 SQVTM and CDR2 ANQGSEA. The CDR3 is 14 amino acids. V was clipped by 4 bases and J by 4 bases, with 13 bases between them. The CDR3 bases are TGCAGCGTTGGCTCGGGCAGGAGTAATGAAAAACTGTTTTTT. Its translation is CSVGSGRSNEKLFF.

On this clonotype: Germline is not matched at one junction end, which may reflect a read error. V usage is TRBV24-1 and J usage is TRBJ2-1; 11 bases agree with TRBD2. CDR1 and CDR2 from the germline V gene are KGHDR and SFDVKD. The CDR3 spans 15 residues. CDR3 protein: CAWSGLAGPYNGQFF. CDR3 nucleotide sequence: TGTGCCTGGAGCGGACTAGCGGGCCCATACAATGGGCAGTTCTTC.